This is a list of T cell receptor beta chains from one sample in a study of OX40 agonist ivuxolimab in advanced cancers. The protocol was immunoSEQ multiplex PCR, while the TCRdb copy is restricted to in-frame clones and leaves out a portion. The sample yields over 20,000 clones, roughly 90% seen once. The source material was CD4+ or CD8+ T cells sorted from blood, sampled in a trial of the OX40 agonist ivuxolimab. The receptors were sampled from an adult with an advanced solid tumor such as melanoma, head and neck, liver or kidney cancer. The CDR3 runs from the conserved cysteine through the conserved F or W. The D gene is left open where the match is weak. A row's size may be missing; if present it is once, few, many or a size class.

>TRBV27|TRBJ2-1|NA|TRBD2
CASTSGGGRYNEQFF
TGTGCCAGTACATCGGGGGGCGGGAGGTACAATGAGCAGTTCTTC
>TRBV4-1|TRBJ2-7|NA|NA
CASSPTQTDSYEQYF
TGCGCCAGCAGCCCCACTCAGACAGACTCCTACGAGCAGTACTTC
>TRBV2|TRBJ2-1|NA|TRBD2
CASSEGSGSSGEQFF
TGTGCCAGCAGTGAGGGTAGCGGGAGTTCAGGCGAGCAGTTCTTC
>TRBV11-2|TRBJ2-7|once|NA
CASSSDGYEQYF
TGTGCCAGCAGCTCGGACGGCTACGAGCAGTACTTC
>TRBV19|TRBJ2-1|NA|TRBD1
CASSIGTGASNEQFF
TGTGCCAGTAGTATAGGGACAGGTGCGAGCAATGAGCAGTTCTTC
>TRBV28|TRBJ2-1|NA|NA
CASSVSSLNEQFF
TGTGCCAGCAGTGTTAGTTCCCTCAATGAGCAGTTCTTC
>TRBV5-6|TRBJ2-2|once|TRBD1
CASTTPRGQGAFGELFF
TGTGCCAGCACTACTCCCCGCGGACAGGGGGCTTTCGGGGAGCTGTTTTTT
>TRBV19|TRBJ2-7|NA|NA
CASSIRLVSYEQYF
TGTGCCAGTAGTATACGACTAGTCTCCTACGAGCAGTACTTC
>TRBV29-1|TRBJ2-7|NA|NA
CSVRGSAWEQYF
TGCAGCGTTCGAGGGTCCGCCTGGGAGCAGTACTTC
>TRBV6-5|TRBJ2-7|NA|TRBD2
CASSYGLAGSSYEQYF
TGTGCCAGCAGTTACGGGCTAGCGGGATCCTCCTACGAGCAGTACTTC
>TRBV4-3|TRBJ2-1|few|NA
CASSQDYLNEQFF
TGCGCCAGCAGCCAAGACTACCTCAATGAGCAGTTCTTC
>TRBV4-3|TRBJ2-5|NA|NA
CASSRGGLGTETQYF
TGCGCCAGCAGCCGAGGGGGTCTGGGAACAGAGACCCAGTACTTC
>TRBV2|TRBJ1-2|NA|TRBD1
CASSERGTGITNYGYTF
TGTGCCAGCAGTGAAAGGGGGACAGGGATAACTAACTATGGCTACACCTTC
>TRBV30|TRBJ1-1|once|TRBD1
CAWSPTGGTEAFF
TGTGCCTGGAGCCCAACAGGGGGCACTGAAGCTTTCTTT
>TRBV5-1|TRBJ1-4|NA|TRBD1
CASSHGTGNSREKLFF
TGCGCCAGCAGCCACGGGACAGGAAACTCGAGGGAAAAACTGTTTTTT
>TRBV27|TRBJ2-3|NA|TRBD2
CASRGLAGLSTDTQYF
TGTGCCAGCAGGGGACTAGCGGGATTAAGCACAGATACGCAGTATTTT
>TRBV4-1|TRBJ2-1|NA|NA
CASSPDYHNEQFF
TGCGCCAGCAGCCCGGACTATCACAATGAGCAGTTCTTC
>TRBV28|TRBJ2-7|NA|TRBD2
CASSLFSREVYEQYF
TGTGCCAGCAGTTTATTCTCGCGGGAGGTCTACGAGCAGTACTTC
>TRBV6-5|TRBJ2-2|NA|NA
CASSYEGGRTGELFF
TGTGCCAGCAGTTACGAGGGAGGAAGGACCGGGGAGCTGTTTTTT
>TRBV15|TRBJ2-3|NA|NA
CATSRIPSGTSTDTQYF
TGTGCCACCAGCAGAATACCCTCCGGGACTAGCACAGATACGCAGTATTTT
>TRBV27|TRBJ1-1|NA|TRBD1
CASSLTGVTEAFF
TGTGCCAGCAGCCTCACAGGGGTAACTGAAGCTTTCTTT
>TRBV19|TRBJ2-7|NA|TRBD2
CASSLGAGVSEQYF
TGTGCCAGTAGTCTCGGAGCGGGAGTGAGCGAGCAGTACTTC
>TRBV30|TRBJ2-2|NA|TRBD1
CAWIQGDTGELFF
TGTGCCTGGATACAGGGGGATACCGGGGAGCTGTTTTTT
>TRBV7-8|TRBJ2-7|NA|TRBD1
CASSETGGAFNEQYF
TGTGCCAGCAGCGAAACAGGGGGCGCATTCAACGAGCAGTACTTC
>TRBV29-1|TRBJ2-3|NA|NA
CSVGLLEPRPRTATDTQYF
TGCAGCGTTGGATTGCTCGAACCCCGACCCCGGACAGCCACAGATACGCAGTATTTT
>TRBV9|TRBJ2-3|NA|NA
CASSVPRDTQYF
TGTGCCAGCAGCGTCCCGCGGGATACGCAGTATTTT
>TRBV9|TRBJ2-3|NA|TRBD2
CASSAASGSSDTQYF
TGTGCCAGCAGCGCTGCTAGCGGGAGTTCAGATACGCAGTATTTT
>TRBV27|TRBJ2-5|NA|TRBD2
CASSRLARIKETQYF
TGTGCCAGCTCTAGACTAGCGAGAATAAAAGAGACCCAGTACTTC
>TRBV27|TRBJ2-5|NA|NA
CASSSETGQETQYF
TGTGCCAGCAGTTCCGAGACAGGCCAAGAGACCCAGTACTTC
>TRBV7-9|TRBJ2-7|NA|NA
CASSLDTYEQYF
TGTGCCAGCAGCTTGGACACCTACGAGCAGTACTTC
>TRBV12-5|TRBJ1-2|NA|NA
CASGLQGRAGYTF
TGTGCTAGTGGTTTGCAGGGGCGAGCTGGCTACACCTTC
>TRBV5-5|TRBJ1-2|NA|NA
CASSYGTYYGNTF
TGTGCCAGCAGCTACGGGACTTACTATGGCAACACCTTC
>TRBV27|TRBJ2-7|NA|NA
CASSAIPQSHEQYF
TGTGCCAGCAGTGCAATCCCACAGAGCCACGAGCAGTACTTC
>TRBV30|TRBJ1-1|NA|NA
CAWSPRGVGTEAFF
TGTGCCTGGAGTCCGCGGGGGGTGGGAACTGAAGCTTTCTTT
>TRBV7-9|TRBJ2-7|NA|TRBD2
CASSLLGLGAYEQYF
TGTGCCAGCAGCTTATTGGGACTAGGAGCCTACGAGCAGTACTTC
>TRBV12-5|TRBJ2-1|NA|NA
CASGSLGGVYNEQFF
TGTGCTAGTGGCTCCCTGGGCGGGGTATACAATGAGCAGTTCTTC
>TRBV7-4|TRBJ1-1|NA|TRBD1
CASTIACRGDTEAFF
TGTGCCAGCACCATAGCGTGCAGGGGGGACACTGAAGCTTTCTTT
>TRBV6-1|TRBJ2-2|NA|TRBD1
CATSTGEFYTGELFF
TGTGCCACTTCGACAGGGGAGTTTTACACCGGGGAGCTGTTTTTT
>TRBV4-1|TRBJ2-7|NA|NA
CASSPSGGYEQYF
TGCGCCAGCAGCCCCTCCGGAGGGTACGAGCAGTACTTC
>TRBV19|TRBJ1-4|NA|NA
CASEAEKLFF
TGTGCCAGTGAGGCTGAAAAACTGTTTTTT
>TRBV10-2|TRBJ1-5|NA|TRBD1
CASSDRDRALHQPQHF
TGCGCCAGCAGCGACAGGGACAGAGCATTACATCAGCCCCAGCATTTT
>TRBV6-6|TRBJ2-2|NA|NA
CASSYPGELFF
TGTGCCAGCAGTTACCCCGGGGAGCTGTTTTTT
>TRBV30|TRBJ1-1|NA|NA
CAWSVGFGTEAFF
TGTGCCTGGAGTGTGGGTTTTGGCACTGAAGCTTTCTTT
>TRBV30|TRBJ2-7|NA|NA
CAWSIGSYEQYF
TGTGCCTGGAGTATTGGCTCCTACGAGCAGTACTTC